Each of the 5 T cell receptor beta chains below was sequenced from the same sample in a study of CD8 T cells in Susac syndrome. Random hexamers primed reverse transcription of about 0.45 to 1 ug RNA. MiXCR was run by TCRdb on the immunoSEQ multiplex PCR reads, yielding one entry per CDR3 protein. The sample has approximately 300,000 distinct CDR3 sequences; approximately 89% are singletons. Sequencing was performed on CD8+ T cells from PBMCs. These receptors all stem from a human donor with multiple sclerosis.

The chain is built from TRBV20-1 and TRBJ2-7; maybe TRBD1 (5 bases). V shed 3 bases and J shed 3 bases, with 12 bases lying between them. Per germline, CDR1 DFQATT and CDR2 SNEGSKA (reference sequence). The CDR3 runs 13 residues. In nucleotides, the CDR3 is TGCAGTGCTAGTTTCCAGGGCGGCTACGAGCAGTACTTC. Its translation is CSASFQGGYEQYF.

V gene TRBV7-2 combines with J gene TRBJ2-2; 7 bases align to TRBD1. After removal of 1 base from V and 6 bases from J, the junction contained 5 bases not matched to a gene. This CDR3 is built from 15 residues. Germline CDR1 reads SGHTA; CDR2 reads FQGNSA. CDR3 coding DNA: TGTGCCAGCAGCTTAGTCTCAGGGGGTCCCGGGGAGCTGTTTTTT. Translating gives CASSLVSGGPGELFF.

The rearrangement joins TRBV6-5 to TRBJ2-1, with a tentative D call TRBD2 (5 bases). The V and J ends lost 1 base and 10 bases respectively, with 8 bases between them. The CDR3 spans 12 residues. CDR1 and CDR2 (germline): MNHEY, SVGAGI. The CDR3 DNA sequence: TGTGCCAGCAGTTACTGGACGGGAGAGCAGTTCTTC. Protein product: CASSYWTGEQFF.

The CDR3 region is CASSESGQGETQYF. The CDR3 DNA reads TGTGCCAGCAGCGAATCAGGACAGGGAGAGACCCAGTACTTC. The chain uses TRBV27 and TRBJ2-5; 8 bases map to TRBD1. Germline V gene lookup returns CDR1 MNHEY and CDR2 SMNVEV (reference sequence). The CDR3 is 14 residues long. J was trimmed by 4 bases and V by 6 bases; bases with no gene match: 7.

This sequence joins TRBV12-3 or TRBV12-4 and TRBJ2-7, with 11 positions matching TRBD2. The CDR3 runs 17 residues. The V segment lost 4 bases and the J segment 0 bases; nucleotides outside the gene matches: 8. The CDR3 protein is CASSSRGSGRGSYEQYF. The CDR3 nucleotides read TGTGCCAGCAGTTCCCGGGGTAGCGGGAGGGGCTCCTACGAGCAGTACTTC.